Shown below are 19 T cell receptor beta chains from a single sample sequenced in a study of cytomegalovirus exposure and HLA in healthy donors. The PCR was carried out with 60 Vbeta primers and 13 Jbeta primers. Method: immunoSEQ multiplex PCR; TCRdb's copy keeps in-frame clones and lacks some. Here the sample table reports tens of thousands of clones. The sequenced sample consisted of PBMCs. These receptors all come from a woman between 55 and 75 years old in good health and CMV-seronegative.

This rearrangement joins TRBV11-2 to TRBJ1-1; TRBD1 matches at 8 bases. V was pared by 0 bases and J by 8 bases, with 5 bases of the junction left unmatched. Germline V gene lookup returns CDR1 SGHAT and CDR2 FQNNGV. This CDR3 spans 14 amino acids. Here the CDR3 DNA reads TGTGCCAGCAGCTTAGAGGCAGGGGGCAGGGAAGCTTTCTTT. As protein: CASSLEAGGREAFF.

CDR3 amino acids: CASSQAGQGDQPQHF. The CDR3, as DNA: TGTGCCAGCAGCCAAGCCGGACAGGGGGATCAGCCCCAGCATTTT. The chain couples TRBV4-2 to TRBJ1-5, with 10 bases lining up with TRBD1. In germline, CDR1 is LGHNA, CDR2 YNFKEQ. V shed 1 base and J 5 bases; nucleotides not matched to a gene: 2. This CDR3 spans 15 amino acids.

The V gene is TRBV19, the J gene TRBJ2-4, with 9 bases aligning to TRBD1. Looked up from germline, CDR1 is LNHDA and CDR2 is SQIVND (reference sequence). V shed 4 bases and J 11 bases; nucleotides not matched to a gene: 9. This CDR3 comprises 14 residues. The CDR3 DNA sequence: TGTGCCAGTAGTACTGGGACAGGGCATAACGTTCAGTACTTC. Translated, it gives CASSTGTGHNVQYF.

This sequence joins TRBV28 and TRBJ1-5; TRBD1 might be the D (6 bases). The ends were cut back, 4 bases at V and 3 bases at J, with 13 bases in the middle. Germline V gene data show CDR1 as MDHEN and CDR2 as SYDVKM. The length of the CDR3 is 15 residues. The DNA of the CDR3 is TGTGCCAGCAGTTCCGAGGGGGGGCCCAATCAGCCCCAGCATTTT. Translating it yields CASSSEGGPNQPQHF.

The genes are TRBV7-8 and TRBJ1-5; the match to TRBD1 covers 7 bases. CDR3 size: 16 residues. The V gene end was trimmed by 5 bases and the J gene end by 3 bases; junction bases not matched to a gene: 10. Per the germline V gene, CDR1 is SGHVS and CDR2 is FQNEAQ. The CDR3 is CASSDDGQVNNQPQHF. The CDR3 DNA follows: TGTGCCAGCAGCGACGATGGACAGGTAAACAATCAGCCCCAGCATTTT.

This rearrangement joins TRBV11-2 to TRBJ2-1; TRBD1 is a possible D gene (6 bases). Germline V gene data show CDR1 as SGHAT and CDR2 as FQNNGV. V was trimmed by 5 bases and J by 8 bases, leaving 16 bases between them. This CDR3 has 14 amino acids. CDR3 region: CASSRTDHVDEQFF. CDR3 in DNA: TGTGCCAGCAGCCGGACAGATCACGTCGATGAGCAGTTCTTC.

J is TRBJ1-3 and V is TRBV28; the D gene is possibly TRBD1 (5 bases). Trimming shortened V by 2 bases and J by 0 bases, and 11 bases separated the two germline ends. CDR1 and CDR2 (germline): MDHEN, SYDVKM. This CDR3 comprises 16 residues. The CDR3 DNA follows: TGTGCCAGCAGTTTAGGGGCAGGCAGCTCTGGAAACACCATATATTTT. It is translated as CASSLGAGSSGNTIYF.

The rearrangement uses TRBV6-8 and TRBJ2-3; TRBD2 is a possible D gene (5 bases). In germline, CDR1 is MNHGY, CDR2 SAAAGT. Trimming removed 7 bases from V and 5 bases from J, with 13 bases in between. This CDR3 is 13 amino acids long. The CDR3: CASIGLAGDTQYF. The CDR3, as DNA: TGTGCCAGCATTGGGCTAGCAGGAGATACGCAGTATTTT.

The V gene is TRBV7-6, the J gene TRBJ1-2; D gene unclear. CDR3 length equals 14 residues. Trimming removed 1 base from V and 1 base from J, with 7 bases in between. In germline, CDR1 is SGHVS, CDR2 FNYEAQ. CDR3 loop: CASSLVADNYGYTF. For the CDR3, the DNA is TGTGCCAGCAGCTTAGTGGCGGATAACTATGGCTACACCTTC.

The gene calls are TRBV28 and TRBJ1-2; D is uncertain. The CDR3 is 11 residues long. The germline V and J ends were trimmed by 7 bases and 4 bases, with 7 bases remaining between them. The germline V gene encodes CDR1 MDHEN and CDR2 SYDVKM. In DNA, the CDR3 is TGTGCCAGCACCGGGGTCTATGGCTACACCTTC. The encoded protein is CASTGVYGYTF.

This chain links TRBV9 with TRBJ2-3, with D possibly TRBD1 on 6 matching bases. This CDR3 comprises 15 residues. Germline CDR1 SGDLS, CDR2 YYNGEE. Trimming shortened V by 0 bases and J by 2 bases, and 10 bases separated the two germline ends. DNA for the CDR3: TGTGCCAGCAGCGTAGGGCAGGGGTTCACAGATACGCAGTATTTT. This encodes CASSVGQGFTDTQYF.

This chain connects TRBV5-1 to TRBJ2-7; TRBD2 is a possible D gene (5 bases). The V gene lost 3 bases and the J gene lost 2 bases, with 12 bases spanning the gap. This CDR3 is built from 14 residues. The germline CDR1 and CDR2 sequences are SGHRS and YFSETQ. CDR3 nucleotide sequence: TGCGCCAGCAGCTCCGGCGGAGGAACCTACGAGCAGTACTTC. The encoded protein is CASSSGGGTYEQYF.

The chain is built from TRBV5-4 and TRBJ1-1, with no clear D. The CDR3 is 16 amino acids. V dropped 1 base and J dropped 1 base, with 14 bases sitting between them. Germline V lookup: CDR1 SGHNT, CDR2 YYREEE (reference sequence). The CDR3 DNA is TGTGCCAGCAGCTTGAAGGCAGGAGAGGGGAACACTGAAGCTTTCTTT. It codes for CASSLKAGEGNTEAFF.

The V and J genes are TRBV7-9 and TRBJ2-1, with 11 bases identical to TRBD2. The germline CDR1 and CDR2 sequences are SEHNR and FQNEAQ (reference sequence). V lost 5 bases to trimming and J lost 6 bases; unmatched junction nucleotides: 6. CDR3 length: 15 amino acids. CDR3 sequence: CASSPTSGRVNEQFF. The CDR3 coding sequence is TGTGCCAGCAGCCCAACTAGCGGGAGAGTCAATGAGCAGTTCTTC.

The chain combines TRBV4-3 with TRBJ1-2; a possible D gene is TRBD1 (6 bases). Trimming removed 2 bases from V and 6 bases from J, with 22 bases in between. The CDR3 loop spans 17 amino acids. The germline CDR1 and CDR2 sequences are LGHNA and YSLEER. CDR3 sequence: CASSQSPPPGDVHGYTF. The CDR3 DNA reads TGCGCCAGCAGCCAAAGCCCCCCACCAGGGGACGTTCATGGCTACACCTTC.

The rearrangement uses TRBV7-9 and TRBJ1-2, with 10 bases that match TRBD1. V shed 1 base and J 2 bases; nucleotides not matched to a gene: 4. Germline V CDR1 and CDR2: SEHNR, FQNEAQ (reference sequence). The CDR3 contains 16 residues. In DNA form, the CDR3 reads TGTGCCAGCAGCTTAGGACAGGGGGCAGGGAACTATGGCTACACCTTC. This gives the protein CASSLGQGAGNYGYTF.

V usage is TRBV15 and J usage is TRBJ2-5; a possible D gene is TRBD1 (5 bases). V was trimmed by 0 bases and J by 5 bases, leaving 16 bases between them. The germline CDR1 and CDR2 sequences are LNHNV and YYDKDF (reference sequence). This CDR3 contains 16 residues. The CDR3 loop reads CATSRDLGVVVETQYF. The CDR3 bases are TGTGCCACCAGCAGAGATTTAGGGGTGGTGGTCGAGACCCAGTACTTC.

The genes are TRBV6-6 and TRBJ2-6; D gene uncertain. Deletions cut 7 bases from V and 0 bases from J, with 13 bases between. Germline loops: CDR1 MNHNY, CDR2 SVGAGI (reference sequence). CDR3 length: 16 amino acids. The DNA of the CDR3 is TGTGCCAGCATTGCGCCTGCGGCCTCTGGGGCCAACGTCCTGACTTTC. Translated: CASIAPAASGANVLTF.

The J gene is TRBJ2-3, the V gene TRBV7-3; D remains unclear. Deletions cut 2 bases from V and 3 bases from J, with 3 bases between. Germline V lookup: CDR1 SGHTA, CDR2 FQGTGA. The CDR3 is made up of 12 amino acids. DNA for the CDR3: TGTGCCAGCAGCTTACAAACAGATACGCAGTATTTT. Translation gives CASSLQTDTQYF.